Each of the 7 T cell receptor beta chains below was sequenced from the same sample in a study of blood T cell repertoires in COVID-19. Here immunoSEQ multiplex PCR was the method, and the copy in TCRdb shows in-frame clones only, minus some. This table has under 55,000 clones, roughly 83% appearing once. Sequencing used peripheral blood. These receptors were taken from a human donor in a cohort sampled during active COVID-19.

The J gene is TRBJ1-2, the V gene TRBV30; a weak D match, TRBD1 (6 bases). The CDR3 has 16 amino acids. Between the trimmed V and J ends, which lost 0 bases and 8 bases, there was a span of 22 bases. CDR1 is GTSNPN and CDR2 is SVGIG in the germline V gene (reference sequence). The CDR3 DNA is TGTGCCTGGAGTGTAAGCATCGGGGGGGGCGCCATCGGCTACACCTTC. This codes for CAWSVSIGGGAIGYTF.

This chain uses TRBV24-1 with TRBJ1-5, with no clear D. V shed 5 bases and J shed 6 bases, with 13 bases lying between them. CDR1 is KGHDR and CDR2 is SFDVKD in the germline V gene. The CDR3 covers 14 residues. CDR3 amino acids: CATSGSGNGQPQHF. The CDR3 coding sequence is TGTGCCACCAGTGGATCGGGGAACGGTCAGCCCCAGCATTTT.

The V and J genes are TRBV3-1 (or the pseudogene TRBV3-2) and TRBJ2-1; the match to TRBD1 covers 8 bases. The trim removed 4 bases at V and 7 bases at J, leaving 9 bases unmatched. The length of the CDR3 is 15 residues. Germline V gives CDR1 LGHDT, CDR2 YNNKEL (reference sequence). The CDR3 sequence: CASSLWGRGQNEQFF. CDR3 DNA: TGTGCCAGCAGCCTCTGGGGCAGGGGGCAGAATGAGCAGTTCTTC.

V and J are TRBV24-1 and TRBJ1-2; D remains ambiguous. Trimming pared 6 bases from V and 7 bases from J, leaving 11 bases between. The CDR3 contains 12 residues. Germline values: CDR1 KGHDR, CDR2 SFDVKD. CDR3 bases: TGTGCCACCAGTCCGAGGATAGGTGGCTACACCTTC. Amino acid sequence: CATSPRIGGYTF.

J is TRBJ2-5 and V is TRBV28; tentative D call: TRBD2 (6 bases). CDR1 MDHEN and CDR2 SYDVKM come from the germline V gene. CDR3 length: 15 amino acids. V was pared by 2 bases and J by 5 bases, with 15 bases between. For the CDR3, the DNA is TGTGCCAGCAGTTTAGGGGGGTTAATTCACGAGACCCAGTACTTC. Translation gives CASSLGGLIHETQYF.

J is TRBJ1-1 and V is TRBV19; 7 bases are shared with TRBD1. The CDR3 extends over 13 amino acids. With 6 bases clipped from V and 7 bases from J, the junction kept 8 bases outside the gene matches. In germline, CDR1 is LNHDA, CDR2 SQIVND (reference sequence). CDR3 loop: CASRAGQGDEAFF. CDR3 in DNA: TGTGCCAGTAGGGCAGGGCAGGGGGATGAAGCTTTCTTT.

This chain links TRBV7-2 with TRBJ2-3, with 7 bases that match TRBD2. The CDR3 is made up of 15 amino acids. V trimming: 0 bases; J trimming: 6 bases; junction bases outside the gene matches: 6. The germline V gene encodes CDR1 SGHTA and CDR2 FQGNSA. The chain's CDR3 is CASSLAGGSRDTQYF. The CDR3 DNA reads TGTGCCAGCAGCTTAGCGGGGGGGAGTAGGGATACGCAGTATTTT.